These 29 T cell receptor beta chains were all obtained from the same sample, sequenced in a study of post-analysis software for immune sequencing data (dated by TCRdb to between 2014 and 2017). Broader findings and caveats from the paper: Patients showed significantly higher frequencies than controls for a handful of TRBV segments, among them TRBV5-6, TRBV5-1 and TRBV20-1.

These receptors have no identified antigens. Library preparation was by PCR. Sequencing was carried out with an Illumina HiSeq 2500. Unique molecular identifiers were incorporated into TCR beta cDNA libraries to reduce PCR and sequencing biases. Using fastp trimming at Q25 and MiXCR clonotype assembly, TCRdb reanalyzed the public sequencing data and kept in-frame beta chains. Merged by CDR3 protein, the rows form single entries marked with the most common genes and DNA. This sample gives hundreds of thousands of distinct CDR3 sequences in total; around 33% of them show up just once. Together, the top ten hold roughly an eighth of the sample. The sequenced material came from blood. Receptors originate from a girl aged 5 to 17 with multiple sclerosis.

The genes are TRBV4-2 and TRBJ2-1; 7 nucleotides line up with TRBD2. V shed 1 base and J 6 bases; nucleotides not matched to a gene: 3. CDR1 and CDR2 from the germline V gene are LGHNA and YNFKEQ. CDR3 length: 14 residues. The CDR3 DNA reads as TGTGCCAGCAGCCAAGGAGCTAGCGGCAATGAGCAGTTCTTC. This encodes CASSQGASGNEQFF.

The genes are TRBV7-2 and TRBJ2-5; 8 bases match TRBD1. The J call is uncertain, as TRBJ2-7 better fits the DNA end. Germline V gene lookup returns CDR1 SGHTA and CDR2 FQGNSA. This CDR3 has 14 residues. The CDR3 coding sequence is TGTGCCAGCAGCTCCCGGACAGGGTGTTGCGAGCAGTACTTC. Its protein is CASSSRTGCCEQYF.

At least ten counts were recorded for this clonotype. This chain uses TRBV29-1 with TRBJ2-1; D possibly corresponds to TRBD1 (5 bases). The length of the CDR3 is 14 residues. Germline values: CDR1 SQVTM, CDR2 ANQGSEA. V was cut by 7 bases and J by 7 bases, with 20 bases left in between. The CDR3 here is CSGARQGGWNEQFF. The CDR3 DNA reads TGCAGCGGGGCGAGGCAGGGCGGCTGGAATGAGCAGTTCTTC.

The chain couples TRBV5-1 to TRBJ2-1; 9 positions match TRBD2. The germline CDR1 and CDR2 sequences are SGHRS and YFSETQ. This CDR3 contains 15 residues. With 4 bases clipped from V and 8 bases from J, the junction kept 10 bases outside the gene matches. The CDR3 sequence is CASSTLAGSADEQFF. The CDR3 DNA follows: TGCGCCAGCAGCACCCTAGCGGGGTCGGCGGATGAGCAGTTCTTC.

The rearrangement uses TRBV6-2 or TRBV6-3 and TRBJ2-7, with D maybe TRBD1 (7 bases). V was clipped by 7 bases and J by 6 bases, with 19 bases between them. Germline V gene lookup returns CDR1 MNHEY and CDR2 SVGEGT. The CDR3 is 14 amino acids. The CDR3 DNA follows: TGTGCCAGCACCGTGACAGGGACTCTGGGCGAGCAGTACTTC. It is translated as CASTVTGTLGEQYF.

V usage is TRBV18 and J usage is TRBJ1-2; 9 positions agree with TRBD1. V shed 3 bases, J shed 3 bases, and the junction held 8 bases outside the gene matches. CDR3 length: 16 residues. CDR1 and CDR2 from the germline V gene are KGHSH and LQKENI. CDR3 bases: TGTGCCAGCTCACCGGGAAGGACAGGGGTTGACTATGGCTACACCTTC. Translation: CASSPGRTGVDYGYTF.

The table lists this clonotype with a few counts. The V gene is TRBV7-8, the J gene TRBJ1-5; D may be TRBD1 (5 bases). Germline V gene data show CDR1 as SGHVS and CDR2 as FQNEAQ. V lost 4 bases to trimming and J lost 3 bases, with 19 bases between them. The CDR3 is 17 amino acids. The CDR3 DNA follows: TGTGCCAGCAGCTACGGGGGGAGGGTCACCCCCAATCAGCCCCAGCATTTT. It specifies CASSYGGRVTPNQPQHF. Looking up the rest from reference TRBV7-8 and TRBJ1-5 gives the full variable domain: GAGVSQSPRYKVAKRGQDVALRCDPISGHVSLFWYQQALGQGPEFLTYFQNEAQLDKSGLPSDRFFAERPEGSVSTLKIQRTQQEDSAVYLCASSYGGRVTPNQPQHFGDGTRLSIL.

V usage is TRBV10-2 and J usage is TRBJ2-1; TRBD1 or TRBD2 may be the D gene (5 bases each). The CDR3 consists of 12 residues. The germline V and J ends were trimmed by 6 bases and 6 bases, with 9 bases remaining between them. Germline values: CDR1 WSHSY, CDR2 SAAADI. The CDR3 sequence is CASSGAINEQFF. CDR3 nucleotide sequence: TGCGCCAGCAGCGGGGCCATCAATGAGCAGTTCTTC.

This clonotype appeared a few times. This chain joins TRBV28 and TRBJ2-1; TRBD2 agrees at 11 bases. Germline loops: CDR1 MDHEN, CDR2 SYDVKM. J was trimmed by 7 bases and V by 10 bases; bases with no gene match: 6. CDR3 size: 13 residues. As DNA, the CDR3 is TGTGCCAATAGCGGGGGGGCCGTAAATGAGCAGTTCTTC. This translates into CANSGGAVNEQFF.

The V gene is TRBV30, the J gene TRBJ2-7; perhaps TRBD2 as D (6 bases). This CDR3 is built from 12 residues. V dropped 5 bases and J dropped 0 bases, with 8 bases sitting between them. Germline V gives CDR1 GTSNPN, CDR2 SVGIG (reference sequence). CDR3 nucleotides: TGTGCCTGGTCGCGGGGCTCCTACGAGCAGTACTTC. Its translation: CAWSRGSYEQYF.

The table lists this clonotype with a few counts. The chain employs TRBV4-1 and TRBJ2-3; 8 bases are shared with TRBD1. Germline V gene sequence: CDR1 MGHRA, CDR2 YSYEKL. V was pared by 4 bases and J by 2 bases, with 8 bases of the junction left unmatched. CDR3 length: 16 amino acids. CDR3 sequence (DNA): TGCGCCAGCAGCCCGCAACAGGGGGTGATCACAGATACGCAGTATTTT. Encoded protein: CASSPQQGVITDTQYF.

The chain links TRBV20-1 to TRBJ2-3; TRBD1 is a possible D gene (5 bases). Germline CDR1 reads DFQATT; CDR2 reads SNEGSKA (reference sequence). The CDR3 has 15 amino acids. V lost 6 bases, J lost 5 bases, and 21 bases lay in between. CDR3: CSARAGSILRDTQYF. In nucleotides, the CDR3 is TGCAGTGCAAGGGCAGGGTCGATCCTCAGAGATACGCAGTATTTT.

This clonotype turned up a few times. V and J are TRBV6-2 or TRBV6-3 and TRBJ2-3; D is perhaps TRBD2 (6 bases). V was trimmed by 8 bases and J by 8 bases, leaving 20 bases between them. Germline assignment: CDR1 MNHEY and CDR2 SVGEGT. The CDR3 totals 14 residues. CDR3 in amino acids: CASQMGLAGGTQYF. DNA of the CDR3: TGTGCCAGCCAAATGGGGCTCGCCGGGGGTACGCAGTATTTT.

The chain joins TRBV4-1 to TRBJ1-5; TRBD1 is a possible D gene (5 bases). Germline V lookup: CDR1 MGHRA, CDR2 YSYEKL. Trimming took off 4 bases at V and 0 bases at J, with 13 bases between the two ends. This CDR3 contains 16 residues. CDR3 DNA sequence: TGCGCCAGCAGCCCTCGACAGACACTTAGCAATCAGCCCCAGCATTTT. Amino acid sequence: CASSPRQTLSNQPQHF.

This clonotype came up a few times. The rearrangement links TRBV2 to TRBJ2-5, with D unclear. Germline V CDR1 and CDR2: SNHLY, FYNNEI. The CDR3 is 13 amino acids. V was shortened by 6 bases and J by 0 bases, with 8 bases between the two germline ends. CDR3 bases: TGTGCCAGCAGACTACAGTACCAAGAGACCCAGTACTTC. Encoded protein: CASRLQYQETQYF.

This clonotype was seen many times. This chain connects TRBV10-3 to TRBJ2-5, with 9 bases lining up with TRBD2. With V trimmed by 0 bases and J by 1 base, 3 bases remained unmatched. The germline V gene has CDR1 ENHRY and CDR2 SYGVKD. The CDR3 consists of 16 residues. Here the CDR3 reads CAISESLAGSQETQYF. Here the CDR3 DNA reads TGTGCCATCAGTGAGTCGCTAGCGGGGTCCCAAGAGACCCAGTACTTC.

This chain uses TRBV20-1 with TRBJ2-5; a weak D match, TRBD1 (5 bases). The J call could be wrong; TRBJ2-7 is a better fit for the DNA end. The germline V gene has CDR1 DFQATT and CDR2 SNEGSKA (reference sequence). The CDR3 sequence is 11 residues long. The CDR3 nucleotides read TGCAGTGCCCAGGGTTTTGACGAGCAGTACTTC. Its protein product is CSAQGFDEQYF.

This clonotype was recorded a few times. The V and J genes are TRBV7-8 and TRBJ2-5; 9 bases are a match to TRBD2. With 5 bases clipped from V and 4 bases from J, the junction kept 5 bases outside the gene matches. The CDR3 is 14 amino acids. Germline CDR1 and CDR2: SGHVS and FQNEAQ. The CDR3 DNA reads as TGTGCCAGCAGCATTCGGACTAGCGCAGAGACCCAGTACTTC. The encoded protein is CASSIRTSAETQYF.

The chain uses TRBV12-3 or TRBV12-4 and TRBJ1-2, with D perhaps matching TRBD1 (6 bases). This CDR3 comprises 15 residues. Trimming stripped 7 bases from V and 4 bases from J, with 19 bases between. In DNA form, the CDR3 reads TGTGCCAGCACATCTACAGGGATTAATGCCTATGGCTACACCTTC. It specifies CASTSTGINAYGYTF.

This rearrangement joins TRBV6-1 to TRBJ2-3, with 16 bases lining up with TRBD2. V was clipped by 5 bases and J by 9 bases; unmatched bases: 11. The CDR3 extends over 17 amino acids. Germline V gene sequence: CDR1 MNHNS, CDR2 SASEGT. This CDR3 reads CASSRGTSGGVRGTQYF. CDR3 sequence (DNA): TGTGCCAGCAGTAGGGGGACTAGCGGGGGGGTTAGGGGCACGCAGTATTTT.

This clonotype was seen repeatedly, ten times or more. The CDR3: CASTRQGGTEAFF. In nucleotides, the CDR3 is TGTGCCAGCACCCGACAGGGAGGGACTGAAGCTTTCTTT. The gene calls are TRBV6-6 and TRBJ1-1; 7 bases fit TRBD1. This CDR3 spans 13 amino acids. Germline CDR1 and CDR2: MNHNY and SVGAGI (reference sequence). V gave up 7 bases and J gave up 5 bases; unmatched junction bases: 7.

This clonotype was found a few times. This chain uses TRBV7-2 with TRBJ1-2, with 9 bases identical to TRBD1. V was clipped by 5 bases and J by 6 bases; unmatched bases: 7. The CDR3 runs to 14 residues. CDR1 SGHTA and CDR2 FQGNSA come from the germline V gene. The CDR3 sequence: CASSPGQGFNGYTF. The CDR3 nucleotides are TGTGCCAGCAGCCCGGGACAGGGATTCAATGGCTACACCTTC. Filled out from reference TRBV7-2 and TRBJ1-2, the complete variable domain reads GAGVSQSPSNKVTEKGKDVELRCDPISGHTALYWYRQSLGQGLEFLIYFQGNSAPDKSGLPSDRFSAERTGGSVSTLTIQRTQQEDSAVYLCASSPGQGFNGYTFGSGTRLTVV.

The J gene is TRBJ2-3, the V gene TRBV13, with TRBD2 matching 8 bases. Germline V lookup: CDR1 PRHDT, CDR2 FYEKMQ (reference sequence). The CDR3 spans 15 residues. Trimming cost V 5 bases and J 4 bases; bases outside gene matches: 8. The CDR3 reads CASSAGGGSADTQYF. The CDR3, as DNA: TGTGCCAGCAGCGCAGGCGGGGGGAGTGCAGATACGCAGTATTTT.

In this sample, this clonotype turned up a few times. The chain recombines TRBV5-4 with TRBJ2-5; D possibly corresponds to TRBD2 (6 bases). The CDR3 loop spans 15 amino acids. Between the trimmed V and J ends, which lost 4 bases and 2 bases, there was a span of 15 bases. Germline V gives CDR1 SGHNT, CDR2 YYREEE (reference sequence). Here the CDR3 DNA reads TGTGCCAGCAGCAGGACGGGGGAAACACAAGAGACCCAGTACTTC. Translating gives CASSRTGETQETQYF.

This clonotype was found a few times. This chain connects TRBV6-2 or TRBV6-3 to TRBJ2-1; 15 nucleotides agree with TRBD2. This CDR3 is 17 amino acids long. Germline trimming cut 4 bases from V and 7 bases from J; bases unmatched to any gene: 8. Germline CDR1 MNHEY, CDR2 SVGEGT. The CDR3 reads CASSSNRGLAGGNEQFF. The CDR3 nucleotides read TGTGCCAGCAGTTCCAACCGGGGACTAGCGGGGGGTAATGAGCAGTTCTTC.

CDR3 nucleotide sequence: TGTGCCAGCAGCGCCACCGGTAGTGAGCAGTTCTTC. This encodes CASSATGSEQFF. The V and J genes are TRBV12-3 or TRBV12-4 and TRBJ2-1; D ambiguous. The CDR3 runs to 12 residues. Trimming took off 6 bases at V and 9 bases at J, with 12 bases between the two ends.

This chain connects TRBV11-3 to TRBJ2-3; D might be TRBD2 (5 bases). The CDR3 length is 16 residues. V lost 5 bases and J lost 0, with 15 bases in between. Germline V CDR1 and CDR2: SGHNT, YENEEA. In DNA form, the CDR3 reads TGTGCCAGCAGCATCCCGTCCGGGGTCAGCACAGATACGCAGTATTTT. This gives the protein CASSIPSGVSTDTQYF.

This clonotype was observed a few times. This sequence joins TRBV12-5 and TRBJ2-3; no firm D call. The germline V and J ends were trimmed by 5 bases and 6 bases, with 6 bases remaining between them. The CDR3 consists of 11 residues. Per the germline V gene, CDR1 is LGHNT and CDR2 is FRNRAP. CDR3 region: CASGLTDTQYF. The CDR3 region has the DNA TGTGCTAGTGGTCTCACGGATACGCAGTATTTT.

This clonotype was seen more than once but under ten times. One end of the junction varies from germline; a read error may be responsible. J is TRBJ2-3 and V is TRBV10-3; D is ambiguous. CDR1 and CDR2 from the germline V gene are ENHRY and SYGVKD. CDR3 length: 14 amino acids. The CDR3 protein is CTISESKATDTQYF. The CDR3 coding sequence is TGTACCATCAGTGAGTCGAAGGCTACAGATACGCAGTATTTT.